This TCR beta chain appears in the sequencing data of a study of response to subunit inactivated influenza vaccine. V lost 4 bases and J 5 bases, leaving 14 bases between the germline ends. The CDR3 loop spans 15 amino acids. CDR1 SGHTA and CDR2 FQGNSA come from the germline V gene. TCRdb processed the RT-PCR reads anew with MiXCR; each CDR3 protein has one entry. Of some 550,000 distinct CDR3 sequences detected, 20% to 25% appear once; the ten largest clones hold 2.8%. These data were also reused for a study on T cells expressing NK-cell markers. Turning to that study: For TCR beta, cDNA was produced by 5'RACE template switching with UMIs. It was sorted CD3+CD56-NKG2C+, CD3+CD56+NKG2C- and CD3+CD56+NKG2C+ T cells that provided the TCR beta repertoires. The authors sequenced eight donors, of whom seven were HCMV-seropositive and one was seronegative. What restricted sorting to alpha-beta TCR T cells in several experiments was an anti-gamma-delta TCR antibody. Evidence did not settle whether expanded NKG2C+ T cell clones targeted HCMV.

The source of this sequence is a man aged 45-65 years who received an inactivated influenza vaccine. V and J are TRBV7-2 and TRBJ1-4; no definite D call. The sample here was CD4+ T cells sorted from PBMCs, taken 12 days after vaccination. The CDR3 sequence: CASSSGWVTNEKLFF. The CDR3 nucleotides are TGTGCCAGCAGCTCCGGCTGGGTAACCAATGAAAAACTGTTTTTT.